In this sample, the clone carrying this T cell receptor beta chain turned up many times. A read error may account for a junction end that differs from germline. The data were obtained in a study of T cells of healthy individuals. The CDR3 runs 14 residues. The germline CDR1 and CDR2 sequences are SGHRS and YFSETQ. TCRdb re-called the 5' RACE reads with MiXCR, one entry per CDR3 protein. The sample shows tens of thousands of distinct CDR3 sequences, about 17% of them seen only once. The chain is built from TRBV5-1 and TRBJ1-2, with 8 bases identical to TRBD1. This TCR came from a human donor in good health. CDR3 sequence (DNA): TGTGCCAGCAGCTTAGGACAGGGAGGTTATGGCTACACCTTC. It yields the protein CASSLGQGGYGYTF.